The present TCR beta chain was sequenced within a study of shared clonotypes between healthy human individuals. Findings and caveats of the study: Few donors limited the genetic and exposure-history diversity represented.

On this clone: Its specificity is unknown.

The CDR3 is made up of 16 amino acids. Germline V gives CDR1 LNHNV, CDR2 YYDKDF (reference sequence). V lost 8 bases, J lost 0 bases, and 17 bases lay in between. Measured with immunoSEQ multiplex PCR; TCRdb has only the in-frame clones, and not every one. The table records about 1,500,000 clones, roughly 96% of them present only once. The receptor's source is a man aged 30 to 45 in good health. The sample was naive CD4+ T cells sorted from blood. As for subset: CD45RA+ positively selected. V gene TRBV15 combines with J gene TRBJ1-5; D may be TRBD1 (5 bases). CDR3 nucleotides: TGTGCCACCCGGAGATGGGGGGAGGATAGCAATCAGCCCCAGCATTTT. Translation: CATRRWGEDSNQPQHF.